This TCR beta chain was captured by sequencing in a study of blood T cells in healthy people across ages. V lost 4 bases and J lost 0, with 16 bases in between. CDR3 length: 16 residues. CDR1 is SGDLS, CDR2 YYNGEE, per germline. Together with a sample-barcoded 5' primer, a J-beta primer mix was included in a second PCR lasting roughly 6 to 12 cycles. TCRdb called the 5' RACE reads again in MiXCR, with one record for every CDR3 protein. Among 550,000 to 750,000 distinct CDR3 sequences listed, around 20% were seen once. This clonotype was seen only a few times. What it binds is not known. Drawn from each donor were roughly 9.4 milliliters of peripheral blood. The extraction recovered at least 6 micrograms of total RNA per sample. The study, taken as a whole, reports: Roughly linearly, TCR beta diversity per million T cells fell as age increased.

The specimen was blood. V and J are TRBV9 and TRBJ2-5, with D perhaps TRBD1 or TRBD2 (5 bases each). This receptor was taken from a man in his 70s in good health. The CDR3 nucleotides read TGTGCCAGCAGCAAAACCGGGACCATGTACCAAGAGACCCAGTACTTC. The encoded protein is CASSKTGTMYQETQYF.